This TCR beta chain was captured in a study of radiation and T cells in renal cell carcinoma. Study-wide results and limits: Compared with controls, irradiated tumors had more, larger dominant CDR3 motifs. Tumor samples were small regions of roughly 1 g.

The repertoire was sequenced with immunoSEQ multiplex PCR; TCRdb's copy has only in-frame clones and lacks some. The table lists roughly 12,000 clones, roughly 65% of them singletons, with over 15% in the top ten. Treatment in this sample: treatment-naive control, cytoreductive nephrectomy. As to this clone: Its antigen is unidentified.

Trimming removed 4 bases from V and 4 bases from J, with 20 bases in between. Germline V CDR1 and CDR2: SGHRS, YFSETQ. This CDR3 comprises 16 residues. The sequence derives from a woman aged 80 or over with renal cell carcinoma. Sequences were derived from tumor tissue, sampled from a patient whose treatment was nephrectomy without radiotherapy. The J gene is TRBJ1-2, the V gene TRBV5-1; D unclear. The CDR3 bases are TGCGCCAGCAGCCCGGGAGGGTCCCTAACCGTCTATGGCTACACCTTC. Residues: CASSPGGSLTVYGYTF.